This TCR beta chain was observed in a study of OX40 agonist ivuxolimab in advanced cancers. This CDR3 is built from 16 residues. Germline lookup yields CDR1 SGHAT and CDR2 FQNNGV. The V end was cut by 5 bases, the J end by 5 bases, with 19 bases between. Of note for this clone: Its antigen remains unknown.

Study results and limitations: There were, on average, more expanded clones in CD8+ T cells than in CD4+. The study found among the lowest clonal expansion in partial responders at 0.1-3.0 mg/kg.

Sampling times: baseline, cycle 4 day 1, cycle 7 day 1. Assay: immunoSEQ multiplex PCR; the TCRdb copy retains only in-frame clones and omits some. The data hold approximately 50,000 clones, with approximately 83% observed a single time. The sequence was collected from an adult with an advanced solid tumor such as melanoma, head and neck, liver or kidney cancer. V is TRBV11-2 and J is TRBJ2-1, with D perhaps TRBD1 (5 bases). Sequenced here: CD4+ or CD8+ T cells sorted from blood, sampled in a trial of the OX40 agonist ivuxolimab. The CDR3 DNA reads as TGTGCCAGCAGCCCGCCGTCGTCCAGGGTTCACAATGAGCAGTTCTTC. Encoded protein: CASSPPSSRVHNEQFF.